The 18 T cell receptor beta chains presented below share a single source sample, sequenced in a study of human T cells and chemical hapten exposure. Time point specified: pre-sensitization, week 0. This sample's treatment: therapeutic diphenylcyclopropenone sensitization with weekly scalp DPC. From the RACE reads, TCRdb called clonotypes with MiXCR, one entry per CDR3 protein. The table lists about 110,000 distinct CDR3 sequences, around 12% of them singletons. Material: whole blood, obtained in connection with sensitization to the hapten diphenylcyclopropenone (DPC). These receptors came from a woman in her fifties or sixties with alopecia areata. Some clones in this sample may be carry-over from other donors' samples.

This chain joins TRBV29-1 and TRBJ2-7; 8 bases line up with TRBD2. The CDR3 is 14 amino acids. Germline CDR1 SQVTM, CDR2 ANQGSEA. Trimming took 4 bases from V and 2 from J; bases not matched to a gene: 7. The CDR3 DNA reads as TGCAGCGTTGGGGTAGCGGGATTCACCTACGAGCAGTACTTC. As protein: CSVGVAGFTYEQYF.

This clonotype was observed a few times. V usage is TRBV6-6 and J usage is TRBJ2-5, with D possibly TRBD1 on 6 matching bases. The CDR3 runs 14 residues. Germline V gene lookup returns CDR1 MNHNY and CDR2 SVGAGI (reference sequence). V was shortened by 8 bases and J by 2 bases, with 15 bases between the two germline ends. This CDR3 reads CASLGGRGQETQYF. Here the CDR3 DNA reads TGTGCCAGCCTAGGGGGAAGGGGGCAAGAGACCCAGTACTTC.

The DNA for the CDR3 is TGTGCCAGCACCCCGACAGGGCGAAATTCACCCCTCCACTTT. It codes for CASTPTGRNSPLHF. The chain couples TRBV12-3 or TRBV12-4 to TRBJ1-6, with TRBD1 matching 7 bases. V dropped 7 bases and J dropped 7; count of bases not matched to a gene: 7. CDR3 size: 14 residues.

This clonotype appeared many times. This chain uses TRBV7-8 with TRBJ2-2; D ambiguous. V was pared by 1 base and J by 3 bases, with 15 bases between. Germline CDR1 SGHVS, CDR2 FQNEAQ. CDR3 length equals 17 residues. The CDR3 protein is CASSLVFAGKDTGELFF. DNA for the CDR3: TGTGCCAGCAGCTTAGTATTTGCCGGAAAAGACACCGGGGAGCTGTTTTTT.

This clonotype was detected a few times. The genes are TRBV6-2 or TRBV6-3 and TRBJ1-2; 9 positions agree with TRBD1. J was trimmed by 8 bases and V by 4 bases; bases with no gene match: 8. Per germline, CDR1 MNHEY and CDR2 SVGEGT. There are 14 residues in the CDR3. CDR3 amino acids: CASSSLQGALGYTF. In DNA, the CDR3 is TGTGCCAGCAGTTCTCTACAGGGGGCCTTGGGCTACACCTTC.

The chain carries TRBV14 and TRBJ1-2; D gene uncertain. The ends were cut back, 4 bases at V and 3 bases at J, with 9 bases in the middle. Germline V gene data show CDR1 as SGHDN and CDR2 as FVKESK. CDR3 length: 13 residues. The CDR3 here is CASSLYIYYGYTF. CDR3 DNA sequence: TGTGCCAGCAGCCTTTACATCTACTATGGCTACACCTTC. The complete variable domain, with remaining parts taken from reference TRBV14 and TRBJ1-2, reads EAGVTQFPSHSVIEKGQTVTLRCDPISGHDNLYWYRRVMGKEIKFLLHFVKESKQDESGMPNNRFLAERTGGTYSTLKVQPAELEDSGVYFCASSLYIYYGYTFGSGTRLTVV.

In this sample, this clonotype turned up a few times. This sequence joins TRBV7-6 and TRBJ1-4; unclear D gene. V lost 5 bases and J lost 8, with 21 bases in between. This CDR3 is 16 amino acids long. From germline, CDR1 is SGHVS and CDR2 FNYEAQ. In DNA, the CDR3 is TGTGCCAGCAGCCGCCGGACGGCCGGCGGGAGAGAAAAACTGTTTTTT. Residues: CASSRRTAGGREKLFF.

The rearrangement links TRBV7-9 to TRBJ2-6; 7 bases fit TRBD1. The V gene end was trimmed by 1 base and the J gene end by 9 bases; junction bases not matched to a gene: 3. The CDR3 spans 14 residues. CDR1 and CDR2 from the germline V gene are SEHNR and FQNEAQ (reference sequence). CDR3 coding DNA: TGTGCCAGCAGCTTAGGGACAGGCTTCAACGTCCTGACTTTC. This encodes CASSLGTGFNVLTF.

DNA for the CDR3: TGTGCCAGCAGCTTAATGGATACTCTGAACACTGAAGCTTTCTTT. It codes for CASSLMDTLNTEAFF. J is TRBJ1-1 and V is TRBV7-2; no firm D call. Germline lookup yields CDR1 SGHTA and CDR2 FQGNSA. With 2 bases removed from V and 0 bases from J, the gap between germline ends came to 10 bases. There are 15 residues in the CDR3.

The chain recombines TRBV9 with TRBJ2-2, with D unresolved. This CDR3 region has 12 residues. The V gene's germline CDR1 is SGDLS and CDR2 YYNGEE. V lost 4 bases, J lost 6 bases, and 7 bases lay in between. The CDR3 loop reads CASSPYPGELFF. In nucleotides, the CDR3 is TGTGCCAGCAGCCCGTACCCCGGGGAGCTGTTTTTT.

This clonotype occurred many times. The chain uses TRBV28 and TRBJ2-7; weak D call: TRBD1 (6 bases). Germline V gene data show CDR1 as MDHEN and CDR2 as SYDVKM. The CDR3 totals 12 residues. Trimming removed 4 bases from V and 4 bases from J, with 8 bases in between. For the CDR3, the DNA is TGTGCCAGCAGTTCAGGGGAATACGAGCAGTACTTC. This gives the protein CASSSGEYEQYF.

CDR3: CASSSTGAIYEQYF. DNA for the CDR3: TGTGCCAGCAGCTCGACAGGGGCGATCTACGAGCAGTACTTC. The chain couples TRBV7-2 to TRBJ2-7; 8 bases are shared with TRBD1. This CDR3 region has 14 residues. Germline V gives CDR1 SGHTA, CDR2 FQGNSA. With V trimmed by 4 bases and J by 3 bases, 5 bases remained unmatched.

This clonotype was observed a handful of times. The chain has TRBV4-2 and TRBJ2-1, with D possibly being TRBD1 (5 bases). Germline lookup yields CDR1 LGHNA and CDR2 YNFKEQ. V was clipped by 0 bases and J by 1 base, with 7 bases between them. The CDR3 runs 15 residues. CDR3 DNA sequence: TGTGCCAGCAGCCAAGAAAGACAGTCCTACAATGAGCAGTTCTTC. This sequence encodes CASSQERQSYNEQFF.

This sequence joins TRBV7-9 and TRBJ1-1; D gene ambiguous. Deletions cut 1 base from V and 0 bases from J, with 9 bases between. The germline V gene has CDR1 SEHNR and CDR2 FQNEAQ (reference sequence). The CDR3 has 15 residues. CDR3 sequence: CASSLGGVLNTEAFF. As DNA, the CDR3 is TGTGCCAGCAGCTTAGGTGGTGTCCTGAACACTGAAGCTTTCTTT. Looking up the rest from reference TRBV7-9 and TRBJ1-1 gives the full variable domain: DTGVSQNPRHKITKRGQNVTFRCDPISEHNRLYWYRQTLGQGPEFLTYFQNEAQLEKSRLLSDRFSAERPKGSFSTLEIQRTEQGDSAMYLCASSLGGVLNTEAFFGQGTRLTVV.

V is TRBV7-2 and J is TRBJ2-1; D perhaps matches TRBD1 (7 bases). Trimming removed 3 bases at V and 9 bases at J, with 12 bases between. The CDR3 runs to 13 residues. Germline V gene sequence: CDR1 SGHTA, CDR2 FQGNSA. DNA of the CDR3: TGTGCCAGCAGCTTTGGGCAGGGGGGTGAGCAGTTCTTC. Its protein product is CASSFGQGGEQFF.

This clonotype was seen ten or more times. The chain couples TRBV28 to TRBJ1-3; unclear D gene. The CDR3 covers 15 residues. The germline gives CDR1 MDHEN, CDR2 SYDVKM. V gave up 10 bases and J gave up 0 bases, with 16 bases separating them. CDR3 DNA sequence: TGTGCCAACTCACCCGGAGGGAACTCTGGAAACACCATATATTTT. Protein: CANSPGGNSGNTIYF.

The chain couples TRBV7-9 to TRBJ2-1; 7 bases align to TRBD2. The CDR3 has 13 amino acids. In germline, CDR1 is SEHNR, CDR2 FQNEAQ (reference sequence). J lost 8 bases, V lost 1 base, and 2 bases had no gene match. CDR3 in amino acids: CASSLVGGDEQFF. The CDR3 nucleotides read TGTGCCAGCAGCTTAGTGGGAGGGGATGAGCAGTTCTTC.

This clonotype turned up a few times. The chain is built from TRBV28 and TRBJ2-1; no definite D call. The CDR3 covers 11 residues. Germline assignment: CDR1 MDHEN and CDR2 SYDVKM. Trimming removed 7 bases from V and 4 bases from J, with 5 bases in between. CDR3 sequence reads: CASTKYNEQFF. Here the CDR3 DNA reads TGTGCCAGCACCAAATACAATGAGCAGTTCTTC.